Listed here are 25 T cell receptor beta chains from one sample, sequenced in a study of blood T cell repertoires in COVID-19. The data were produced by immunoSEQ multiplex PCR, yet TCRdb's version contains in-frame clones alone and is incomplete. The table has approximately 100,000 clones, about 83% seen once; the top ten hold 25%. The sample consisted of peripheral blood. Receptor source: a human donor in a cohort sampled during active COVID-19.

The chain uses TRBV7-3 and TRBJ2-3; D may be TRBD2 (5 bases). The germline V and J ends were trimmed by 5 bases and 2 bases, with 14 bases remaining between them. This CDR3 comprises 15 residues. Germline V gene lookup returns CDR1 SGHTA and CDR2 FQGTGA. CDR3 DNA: TGTGCCAGCAGCCCTCTCGGTAGCGCCACAGATACGCAGTATTTT. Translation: CASSPLGSATDTQYF.

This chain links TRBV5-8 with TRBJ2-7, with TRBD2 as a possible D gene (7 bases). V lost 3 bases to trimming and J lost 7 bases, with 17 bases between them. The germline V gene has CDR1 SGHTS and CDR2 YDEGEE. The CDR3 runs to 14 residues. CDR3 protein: CASSYSRGAGEQYF. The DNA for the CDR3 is TGTGCCAGCAGCTACTCCCGGGGGGCGGGGGAGCAGTACTTC.

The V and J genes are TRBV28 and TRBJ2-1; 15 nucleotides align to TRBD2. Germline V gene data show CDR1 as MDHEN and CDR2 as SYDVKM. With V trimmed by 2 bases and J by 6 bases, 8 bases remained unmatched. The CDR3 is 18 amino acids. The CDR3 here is CASSLTTGTSGRSNEQFF. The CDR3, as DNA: TGTGCCAGCAGTTTAACCACTGGGACTAGCGGGAGGAGCAATGAGCAGTTCTTC.

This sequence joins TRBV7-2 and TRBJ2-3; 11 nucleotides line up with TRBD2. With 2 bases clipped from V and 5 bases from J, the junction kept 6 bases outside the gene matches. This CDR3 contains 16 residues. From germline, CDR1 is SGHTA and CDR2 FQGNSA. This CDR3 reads CASSLLAGGTQDTQYF. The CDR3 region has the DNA TGTGCCAGCAGCTTACTAGCGGGGGGAACACAAGATACGCAGTATTTT. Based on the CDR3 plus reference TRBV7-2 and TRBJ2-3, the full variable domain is GAGVSQSPSNKVTEKGKDVELRCDPISGHTALYWYRQSLGQGLEFLIYFQGNSAPDKSGLPSDRFSAERTGGSVSTLTIQRTQQEDSAVYLCASSLLAGGTQDTQYFGPGTRLTVL.

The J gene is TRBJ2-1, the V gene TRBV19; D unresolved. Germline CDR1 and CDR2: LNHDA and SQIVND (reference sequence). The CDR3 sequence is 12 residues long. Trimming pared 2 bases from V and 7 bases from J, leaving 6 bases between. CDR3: CASSISRNEQFF. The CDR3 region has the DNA TGTGCCAGTAGTATATCTAGGAATGAGCAGTTCTTC.

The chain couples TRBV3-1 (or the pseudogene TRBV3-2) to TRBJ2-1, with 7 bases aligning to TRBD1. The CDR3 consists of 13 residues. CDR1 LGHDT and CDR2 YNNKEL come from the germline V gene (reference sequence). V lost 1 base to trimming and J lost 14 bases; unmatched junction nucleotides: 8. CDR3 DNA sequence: TGTGCCAGCAGCCAAGGTTCGGGACAGAGGGAGTTCTTC. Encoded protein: CASSQGSGQREFF.

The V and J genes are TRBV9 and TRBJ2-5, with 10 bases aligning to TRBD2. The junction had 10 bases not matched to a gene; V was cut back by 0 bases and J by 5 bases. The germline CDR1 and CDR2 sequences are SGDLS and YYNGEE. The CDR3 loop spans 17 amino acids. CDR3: CASSVGPSGRAGETQYF. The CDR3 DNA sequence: TGTGCCAGCAGCGTAGGTCCCAGCGGGAGGGCCGGGGAGACCCAGTACTTC.

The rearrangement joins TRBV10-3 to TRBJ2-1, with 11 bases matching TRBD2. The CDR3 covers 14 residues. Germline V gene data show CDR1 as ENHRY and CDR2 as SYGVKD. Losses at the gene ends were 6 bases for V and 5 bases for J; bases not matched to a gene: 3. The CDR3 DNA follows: TGTGCCATCAGGGAGGGACTAGCGGACAATGAGCAGTTCTTC. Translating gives CAIREGLADNEQFF.

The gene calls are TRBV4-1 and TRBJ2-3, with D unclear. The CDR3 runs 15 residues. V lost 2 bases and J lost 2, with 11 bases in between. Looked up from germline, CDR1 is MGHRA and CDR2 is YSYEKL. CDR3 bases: TGCGCCAGCAGCCAAACGCAGGCATTCACAGATACGCAGTATTTT. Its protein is CASSQTQAFTDTQYF.

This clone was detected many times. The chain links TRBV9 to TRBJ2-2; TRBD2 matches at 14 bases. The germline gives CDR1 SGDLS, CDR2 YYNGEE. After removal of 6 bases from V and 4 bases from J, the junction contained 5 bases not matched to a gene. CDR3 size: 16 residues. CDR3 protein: CASTLGLAGVTGELFF. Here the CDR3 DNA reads TGTGCCAGCACCCTGGGACTAGCGGGAGTCACCGGGGAGCTGTTTTTT.

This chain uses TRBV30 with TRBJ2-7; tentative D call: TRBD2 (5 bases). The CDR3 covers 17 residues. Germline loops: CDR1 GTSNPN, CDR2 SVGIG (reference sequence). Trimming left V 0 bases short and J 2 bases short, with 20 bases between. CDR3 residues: CAWSVFPLGAATYEQYF. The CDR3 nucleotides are TGTGCCTGGAGTGTATTCCCCTTGGGAGCGGCCACCTACGAGCAGTACTTC.

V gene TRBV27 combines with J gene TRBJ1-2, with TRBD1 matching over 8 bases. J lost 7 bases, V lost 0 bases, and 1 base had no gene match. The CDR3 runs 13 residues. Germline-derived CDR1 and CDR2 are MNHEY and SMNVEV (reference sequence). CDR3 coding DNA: TGTGCCAGCAGTTTATCGGGGACAGGTGGCTACACCTTC. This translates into CASSLSGTGGYTF.

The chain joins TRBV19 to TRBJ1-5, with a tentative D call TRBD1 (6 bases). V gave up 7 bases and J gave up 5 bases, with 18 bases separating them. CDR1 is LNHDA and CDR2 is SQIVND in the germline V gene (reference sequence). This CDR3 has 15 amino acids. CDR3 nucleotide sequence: TGTGCCAGTATGACGACAGGTGGAGGCTATCAGCCCCAGCATTTT. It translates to CASMTTGGGYQPQHF.

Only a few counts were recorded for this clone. The CDR3 region is CASRLGLEALNEQFF. CDR3 coding DNA: TGCGCCAGCAGATTAGGACTAGAAGCTCTGAATGAGCAGTTCTTC. This chain links TRBV4-3 with TRBJ2-1, with 7 bases aligning to TRBD2. This CDR3 has 15 amino acids. CDR1 is LGHNA, CDR2 YSLEER, per germline. V lost 6 bases, J lost 7 bases, and 12 bases stayed unmatched.

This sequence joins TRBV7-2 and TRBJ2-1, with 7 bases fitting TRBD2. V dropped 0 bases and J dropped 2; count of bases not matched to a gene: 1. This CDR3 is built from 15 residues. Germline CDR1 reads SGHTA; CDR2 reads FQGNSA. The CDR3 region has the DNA TGTGCCAGCAGCTTAGCTAGCGGGCCCTACAATGAGCAGTTCTTC. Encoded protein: CASSLASGPYNEQFF.

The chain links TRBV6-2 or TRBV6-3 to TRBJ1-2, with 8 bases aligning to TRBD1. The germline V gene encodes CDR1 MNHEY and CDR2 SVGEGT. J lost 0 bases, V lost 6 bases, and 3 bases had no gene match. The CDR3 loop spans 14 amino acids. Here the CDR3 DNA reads TGTGCCAGCAGCCGGGGACAGGCTAACTATGGCTACACCTTC. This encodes CASSRGQANYGYTF.

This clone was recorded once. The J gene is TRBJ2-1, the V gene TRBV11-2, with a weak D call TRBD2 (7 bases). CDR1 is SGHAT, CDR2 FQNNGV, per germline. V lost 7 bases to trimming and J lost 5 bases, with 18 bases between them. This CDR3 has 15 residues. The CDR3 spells CASTKTGGRDNEQFF. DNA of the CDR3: TGTGCCAGCACCAAAACCGGGGGGCGGGACAATGAGCAGTTCTTC.

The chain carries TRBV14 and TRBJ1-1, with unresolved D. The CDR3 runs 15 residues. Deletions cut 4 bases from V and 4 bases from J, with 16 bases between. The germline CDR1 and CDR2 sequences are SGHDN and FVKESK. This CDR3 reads CASSPPWSVGTEAFF. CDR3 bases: TGTGCCAGCAGCCCGCCCTGGAGTGTAGGCACTGAAGCTTTCTTT.

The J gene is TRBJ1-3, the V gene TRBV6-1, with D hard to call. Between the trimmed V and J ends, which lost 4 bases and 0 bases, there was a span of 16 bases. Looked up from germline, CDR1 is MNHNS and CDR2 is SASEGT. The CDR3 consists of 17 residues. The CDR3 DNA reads TGTGCCAGCAGTGTAGAGGGAAGACACAGCTCTGGAAACACCATATATTTT. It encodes CASSVEGRHSSGNTIYF.

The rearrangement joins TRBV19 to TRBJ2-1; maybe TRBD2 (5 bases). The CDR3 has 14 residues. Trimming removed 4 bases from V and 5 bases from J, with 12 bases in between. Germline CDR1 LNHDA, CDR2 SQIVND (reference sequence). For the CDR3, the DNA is TGTGCCAGTAGTAGGAGGACCATAGACAATGAGCAGTTCTTC. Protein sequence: CASSRRTIDNEQFF.

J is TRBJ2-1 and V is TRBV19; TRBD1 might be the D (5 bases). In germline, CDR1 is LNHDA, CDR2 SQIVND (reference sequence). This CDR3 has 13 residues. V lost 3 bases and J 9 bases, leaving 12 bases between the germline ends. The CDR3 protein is CASSMGPGREQFF. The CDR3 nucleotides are TGTGCCAGTAGTATGGGGCCAGGTCGTGAGCAGTTCTTC.

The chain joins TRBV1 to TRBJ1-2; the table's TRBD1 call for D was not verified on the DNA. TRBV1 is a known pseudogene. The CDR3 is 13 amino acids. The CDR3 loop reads CTSSPHRNYGYTF. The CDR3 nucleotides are TGCACCAGCAGCCCCCACAGAAACTATGGCTACACCTTC.

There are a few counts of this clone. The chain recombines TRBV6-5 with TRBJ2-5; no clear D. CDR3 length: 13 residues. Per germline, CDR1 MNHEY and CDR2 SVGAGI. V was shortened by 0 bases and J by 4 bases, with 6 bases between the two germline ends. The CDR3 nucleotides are TGTGCCAGCAGTTACTCTAATATAGAGACCCAGTACTTC. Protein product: CASSYSNIETQYF.

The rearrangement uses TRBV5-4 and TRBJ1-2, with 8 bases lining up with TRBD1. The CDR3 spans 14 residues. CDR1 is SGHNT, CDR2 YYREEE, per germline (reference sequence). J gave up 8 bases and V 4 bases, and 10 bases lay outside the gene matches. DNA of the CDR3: TGTGCCAGCAGCCCCGGGACAGGATTGGTCGGCTACACCTTC. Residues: CASSPGTGLVGYTF.

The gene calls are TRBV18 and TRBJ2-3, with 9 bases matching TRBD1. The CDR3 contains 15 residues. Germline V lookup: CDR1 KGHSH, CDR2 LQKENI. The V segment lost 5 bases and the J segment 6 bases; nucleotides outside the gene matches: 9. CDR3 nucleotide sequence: TGTGCCAGCTCAACATACAGGGGGCCGTCGGATACGCAGTATTTT. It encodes CASSTYRGPSDTQYF.